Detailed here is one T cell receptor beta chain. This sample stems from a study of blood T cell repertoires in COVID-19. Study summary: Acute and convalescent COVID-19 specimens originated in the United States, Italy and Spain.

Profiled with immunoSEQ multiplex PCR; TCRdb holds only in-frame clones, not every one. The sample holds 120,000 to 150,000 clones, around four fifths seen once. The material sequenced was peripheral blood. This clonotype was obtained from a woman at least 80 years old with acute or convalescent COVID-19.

In nucleotides, the CDR3 is TGTGCCAGCAGCCCCGTTGCGGGACAGGTCTCCCCCAACTATGGCTACACCTTC. This sequence encodes CASSPVAGQVSPNYGYTF. The chain is built from TRBV5-8 and TRBJ1-2; 8 nucleotides match TRBD1. CDR1 and CDR2 (germline): SGHTS, YDEGEE. The CDR3 runs to 18 residues. Trimming removed 4 bases from V and 2 bases from J; junction bases left unmatched: 16.